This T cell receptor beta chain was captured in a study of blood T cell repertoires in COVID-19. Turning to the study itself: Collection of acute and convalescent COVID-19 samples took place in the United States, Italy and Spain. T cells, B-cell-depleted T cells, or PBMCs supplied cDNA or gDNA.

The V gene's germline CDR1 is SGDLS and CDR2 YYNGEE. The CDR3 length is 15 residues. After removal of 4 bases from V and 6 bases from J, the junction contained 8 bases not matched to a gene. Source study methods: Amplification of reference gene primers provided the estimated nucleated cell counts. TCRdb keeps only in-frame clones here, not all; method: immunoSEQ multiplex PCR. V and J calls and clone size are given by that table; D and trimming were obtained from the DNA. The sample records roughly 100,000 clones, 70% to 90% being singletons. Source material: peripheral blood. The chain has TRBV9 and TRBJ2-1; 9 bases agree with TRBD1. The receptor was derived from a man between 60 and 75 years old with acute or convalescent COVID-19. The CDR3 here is CASSSPGTGINEQFF. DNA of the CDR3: TGTGCCAGCAGCTCTCCCGGGACAGGGATCAATGAGCAGTTCTTC.